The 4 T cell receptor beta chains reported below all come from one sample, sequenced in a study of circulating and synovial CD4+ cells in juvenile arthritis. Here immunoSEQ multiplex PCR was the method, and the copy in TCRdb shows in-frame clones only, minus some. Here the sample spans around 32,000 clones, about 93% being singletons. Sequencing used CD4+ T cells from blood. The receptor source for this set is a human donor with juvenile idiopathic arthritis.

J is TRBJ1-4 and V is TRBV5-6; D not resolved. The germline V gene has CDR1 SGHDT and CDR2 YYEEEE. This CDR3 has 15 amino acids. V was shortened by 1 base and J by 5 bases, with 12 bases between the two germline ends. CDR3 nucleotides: TGTGCCAGCAGCTTGATTGGGCAACCGAATGAAAAACTGTTTTTT. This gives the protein CASSLIGQPNEKLFF. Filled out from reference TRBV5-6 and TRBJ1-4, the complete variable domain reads DAGVTQSPTHLIKTRGQQVTLRCSPKSGHDTVSWYQQALGQGPQFIFQYYEEEERQRGNFPDRFSGHQFPNYSSELNVNALLLGDSALYLCASSLIGQPNEKLFFGSGTQLSVL.

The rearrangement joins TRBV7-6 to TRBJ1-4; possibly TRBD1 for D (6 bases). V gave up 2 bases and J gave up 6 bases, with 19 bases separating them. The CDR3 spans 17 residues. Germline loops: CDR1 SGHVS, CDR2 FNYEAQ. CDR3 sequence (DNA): TGTGCCAGCAGCTTAAAATGGGGGGGCAGGGAGGATGAAAAACTGTTTTTT. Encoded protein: CASSLKWGGREDEKLFF.

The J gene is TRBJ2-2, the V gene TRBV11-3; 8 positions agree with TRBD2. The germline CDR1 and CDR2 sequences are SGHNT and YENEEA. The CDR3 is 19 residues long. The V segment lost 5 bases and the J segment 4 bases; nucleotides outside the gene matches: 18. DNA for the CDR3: TGTGCCAGCAGCCCAACCACCGCAACTAGCGGACGGGTCACCGGGGAGCTGTTTTTT. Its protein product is CASSPTTATSGRVTGELFF.

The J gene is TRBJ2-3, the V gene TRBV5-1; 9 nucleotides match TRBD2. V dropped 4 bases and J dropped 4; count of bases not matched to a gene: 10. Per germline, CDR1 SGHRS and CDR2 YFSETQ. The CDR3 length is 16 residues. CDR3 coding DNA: TGCGCCAGCAGCCTGAGACCTAGCGGGACCCCAGATACGCAGTATTTT. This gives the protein CASSLRPSGTPDTQYF.